Presented here are 29 T cell receptor beta chains from one specimen sequenced in a study of T cells in Graves' hyperthyroidism and ophthalmopathy. RNA transcripts yielded amplified TCR beta CDR3 regions. An initial round of RT-PCR targeting the TCR CDR3 relied on the HTBI primer set. Each CDR3 protein is one row after TCRdb ran MiXCR on the multiplex PCR reads. Of under 400,000 distinct CDR3 sequences in the sample, 15% to 19% were seen once. Material: blood. These receptors originate from a woman younger than 35 with Graves' hyperthyroidism that later progressed to Graves' ophthalmopathy.

This clonotype was detected a few times. The chain has TRBV5-1 and TRBJ1-1, with 9 bases aligning to TRBD1. The ends lost 4 bases at V and 4 bases at J; junction bases unmatched: 8. Germline values: CDR1 SGHRS, CDR2 YFSETQ. CDR3 length: 15 residues. The CDR3 sequence: CASSPTGQGATEAFF. Written as DNA, the CDR3 is TGCGCCAGCAGCCCAACGGGACAGGGAGCCACTGAAGCTTTCTTT.

The chain recombines TRBV2 with TRBJ1-2; 8 bases map to TRBD1. CDR1 and CDR2 (germline): SNHLY, FYNNEI. The V segment lost 7 bases and the J segment 4 bases; nucleotides outside the gene matches: 8. The CDR3 covers 14 residues. CDR3 coding DNA: TGTGCCAGCAACAGGGGGGGTTTCGGCTATGGCTACACCTTC. This sequence encodes CASNRGGFGYGYTF.

There are many counts of this clonotype. The rearrangement uses TRBV11-1 and TRBJ2-1; possibly TRBD2 for D (5 bases). The CDR3 has 18 residues. Per the germline V gene, CDR1 is SGHAT and CDR2 is FQDESV (reference sequence). Trimming cost V 4 bases and J 2 bases, with 21 bases left between them. This chain's CDR3 is CASSSSGGWDATYNEQFF. Written as DNA, the CDR3 is TGTGCCAGCAGCTCTTCTGGAGGTTGGGATGCCACCTACAATGAGCAGTTCTTC.

This clonotype has ten or more counts. The chain carries TRBV7-2 and TRBJ1-1; unclear D gene. V dropped 4 bases and J dropped 0 bases, with 9 bases sitting between them. Germline V gene data show CDR1 as SGHTA and CDR2 as FQGNSA. This CDR3 contains 14 residues. The CDR3 DNA reads as TGTGCCAGCAGCTCAGGCAGCATGAACACTGAAGCTTTCTTT. This encodes CASSSGSMNTEAFF.

This clonotype was recorded a few times. This chain uses TRBV20-1 with TRBJ2-7, with 10 bases lining up with TRBD2. This CDR3 spans 16 amino acids. V gave up 5 bases and J gave up 5 bases; unmatched junction bases: 15. Germline CDR1 is DFQATT and CDR2 is SNEGSKA (reference sequence). The CDR3 loop is CSAENLAGEISDEQYF. CDR3 bases: TGCAGTGCTGAAAATCTAGCGGGAGAAATCTCGGACGAGCAGTACTTC.

The V call is TRBV5-8, the J call TRBJ2-6, with a possible D match to TRBD1 (6 bases). CDR3 length: 15 amino acids. CDR1 SGHTS and CDR2 YDEGEE come from the germline V gene. V dropped 6 bases and J dropped 2 bases, with 12 bases sitting between them. The chain's CDR3 is CASTLPGAGANVLTF. Written as DNA, the CDR3 is TGTGCCAGCACCCTGCCAGGGGCTGGGGCCAACGTCCTGACTTTC.

This rearrangement joins TRBV30 to TRBJ1-2, with D possibly TRBD1 on 5 matching bases. The V end was cut by 4 bases, the J end by 7 bases, with 16 bases between. The CDR3 runs 13 residues. The germline V gene has CDR1 GTSNPN and CDR2 SVGIG (reference sequence). In DNA, the CDR3 is TGTGCCTGGATTGGGGGACGGGTTGTTGGCTACACCTTC. This sequence encodes CAWIGGRVVGYTF.

This clonotype was recorded at least ten times. This chain joins TRBV28 and TRBJ2-5, with D perhaps TRBD2 (6 bases). V lost 6 bases and J lost 3, with 14 bases in between. CDR3 size: 14 residues. The V gene's germline CDR1 is MDHEN and CDR2 SYDVKM. The CDR3 nucleotides read TGTGCCAGCAGCCCCGGAGGGGTGGAAGAGACCCAGTACTTC. It encodes CASSPGGVEETQYF.

This clonotype was counted at least ten times. J is TRBJ2-7 and V is TRBV7-8; 9 positions agree with TRBD2. Germline V gene data show CDR1 as SGHVS and CDR2 as FQNEAQ. Unmatched junction bases numbered 7, after V lost 5 bases and J lost 2 bases. The CDR3 is 15 amino acids. CDR3 sequence reads: CASSQQTSGPYEQYF. The CDR3 nucleotides are TGTGCCAGCAGCCAACAGACTAGCGGACCCTACGAGCAGTACTTC.

This clonotype came up a few times. The chain recombines TRBV5-5 with TRBJ1-2, with D perhaps matching TRBD1 (5 bases). Between the trimmed V and J ends, which lost 7 bases and 6 bases, there was a span of 16 bases. The CDR3 consists of 13 residues. Germline CDR1 and CDR2: SGHKS and YYEKEE (reference sequence). The CDR3 region is CASGKGVEHGYTF. In DNA form, the CDR3 reads TGTGCCAGCGGGAAAGGGGTTGAACATGGCTACACCTTC.

The V call is TRBV6-1, the J call TRBJ2-7; 8 bases match TRBD2. CDR3 length: 15 residues. CDR1 is MNHNS and CDR2 is SASEGT in the germline V gene. V dropped 7 bases and J dropped 5; count of bases not matched to a gene: 13. Here the CDR3 DNA reads TGTGCCAGCACTACCGGAGCGGCGGGAGGAGACGAGCAGTACTTC. Protein sequence: CASTTGAAGGDEQYF.

This clonotype was recorded many times. The rearrangement joins TRBV11-3 to TRBJ2-5; D may be TRBD2 (5 bases). With 5 bases removed from V and 3 bases from J, the gap between germline ends came to 13 bases. CDR3 length: 14 amino acids. Looked up from germline, CDR1 is SGHNT and CDR2 is YENEEA. The CDR3, as DNA: TGTGCCAGCAGCCCTGGCGGGTGGGAAGAGACCCAGTACTTC. This gives the protein CASSPGGWEETQYF.

This clonotype was recorded many times. The chain joins TRBV2 to TRBJ1-6, with 11 bases aligning to TRBD1. Germline CDR1 SNHLY, CDR2 FYNNEI. V was clipped by 6 bases and J by 7 bases; unmatched bases: 5. CDR3 length: 15 amino acids. The DNA of the CDR3 is TGTGCCAGCAGCGGGGACAGGGGGGGAAATTCACCCCTCCACTTT. Amino acid sequence: CASSGDRGGNSPLHF.

This clonotype was recorded a few times. The chain recombines TRBV7-9 with TRBJ1-2, with TRBD1 matching over 7 bases. The V gene end was trimmed by 7 bases and the J gene end by 4 bases; junction bases not matched to a gene: 12. Germline V gene data show CDR1 as SEHNR and CDR2 as FQNEAQ (reference sequence). This CDR3 is 15 amino acids long. CDR3 region: CASTLSLTGLYGYTF. The CDR3 nucleotides read TGTGCCAGCACCCTTTCCTTGACAGGGCTCTATGGCTACACCTTC.

This clonotype has at least ten counts. V is TRBV20-1 and J is TRBJ2-1; D call uncertain. The CDR3 extends over 13 amino acids. Germline V gene data show CDR1 as DFQATT and CDR2 as SNEGSKA (reference sequence). The V end was cut by 7 bases, the J end by 0 bases, with 10 bases between. CDR3 in amino acids: CSVQLGSYNEQFF. The DNA for the CDR3 is TGCAGTGTCCAGTTAGGCTCCTACAATGAGCAGTTCTTC.

Details on this clonotype: One base away lies a much larger clone, so this may be a sequencing read error. The V gene is TRBV3-1, the J gene TRBJ2-1; D is possibly TRBD1 (6 bases). The CDR3 loop spans 14 amino acids. Germline V CDR1 and CDR2: LGHDT, YNNKEL (reference sequence). In DNA, the CDR3 is TGTGCCAGCAGCCAAGTAGACAGGTTATATGACCAGTTCTTC. Translated: CASSQVDRLYDQFF.

This clonotype was seen many times. The chain combines TRBV6-2 or TRBV6-3 with TRBJ2-3; D is ambiguous. The germline V gene encodes CDR1 MNHEY and CDR2 SVGEGT. This CDR3 has 11 amino acids. Trimming removed 6 bases at V and 3 bases at J, with 4 bases between. The CDR3 coding sequence is TGTGCCAGCAGACAAACAGATACGCAGTATTTT. This translates into CASRQTDTQYF.

This clonotype was counted at least ten times. The chain uses TRBV27 and TRBJ2-7; TRBD1 agrees at 7 bases. The CDR3 extends over 18 amino acids. Germline V gene sequence: CDR1 MNHEY, CDR2 SMNVEV (reference sequence). V shed 5 bases, J shed 1 base, and the junction held 17 bases outside the gene matches. The CDR3 sequence: CASSLLGGASSWSYEQYF. CDR3 DNA sequence: TGTGCCAGCAGTCTCCTAGGGGGCGCATCCTCGTGGTCCTACGAGCAGTACTTC.

The CDR3 here is CSAYPSGERLFF. The CDR3 DNA follows: TGCAGTGCTTACCCCTCCGGCGAGAGACTGTTCTTC. J is TRBJ2-1 and V is TRBV20-1; D is undetermined. Between the trimmed V and J ends, which lost 5 bases and 15 bases, there was a span of 20 bases. Per germline, CDR1 DFQATT and CDR2 SNEGSKA (reference sequence). This CDR3 comprises 12 residues.

This clonotype appeared many times. This rearrangement joins TRBV20-1 to TRBJ2-2, with a possible D match to TRBD1 (6 bases). The CDR3 sequence is 13 residues long. Trimming pared 6 bases from V and 4 bases from J, leaving 12 bases between. Germline V CDR1 and CDR2: DFQATT, SNEGSKA (reference sequence). As DNA, the CDR3 is TGCAGTGCGTACGGGACACCCACCGGGGAGCTGTTTTTT. Translated: CSAYGTPTGELFF.

As for this clonotype: The junction differs from germline at one of its ends, possibly a read error. The chain combines TRBV10-3 with TRBJ1-2; 10 bases match TRBD1. Germline-derived CDR1 and CDR2 are ENHRY and SYGVKD. CDR3 length equals 12 residues. DNA of the CDR3: TGCGCCATCAGGGGGACAGGGGAGAGCTACACCTTC. Translated, it gives CAIRGTGESYTF.

The V gene is TRBV9, the J gene TRBJ1-4; the D gene is possibly TRBD1 (5 bases). The germline gives CDR1 SGDLS, CDR2 YYNGEE. The CDR3 extends over 15 amino acids. With 3 bases removed from V and 7 bases from J, the gap between germline ends came to 16 bases. DNA of the CDR3: TGTGCCAGCAGCGCGGGAAGTGGGGGGATTGAAAAACTGTTTTTT. This encodes CASSAGSGGIEKLFF.

This clonotype was seen only a few times. V gene TRBV5-1 combines with J gene TRBJ2-1; the match to TRBD2 covers 8 bases. Germline values: CDR1 SGHRS, CDR2 YFSETQ. With V trimmed by 4 bases and J by 4 bases, 10 bases remained unmatched. This CDR3 has 16 amino acids. The CDR3 coding sequence is TGCGCCAGCAGCCCGACCCCGGGACTAGGGTACAATGAGCAGTTCTTC. Its translation: CASSPTPGLGYNEQFF.

The gene calls are TRBV25-1 and TRBJ2-1; weak D call: TRBD2 (5 bases). The CDR3 consists of 13 residues. Germline assignment: CDR1 MGHDK and CDR2 SYGVNS. V lost 3 bases to trimming and J lost 5 bases, with 8 bases between them. The CDR3 protein is CASSDYGDNEQFF. DNA of the CDR3: TGTGCCAGCAGTGATTACGGGGACAATGAGCAGTTCTTC.

This clonotype was picked up many times. The V gene is TRBV11-1, the J gene TRBJ2-7; weak D call: TRBD2 (6 bases). Deletions cut 6 bases from V and 2 bases from J, with 14 bases between. Germline assignment: CDR1 SGHAT and CDR2 FQDESV (reference sequence). CDR3 length equals 14 residues. CDR3 nucleotide sequence: TGTGCCAGCAGTCCCGGGACTGAGACCTACGAGCAGTACTTC. Residues: CASSPGTETYEQYF. The full variable domain, with the rest looked up from reference TRBV11-1 and TRBJ2-7, is EAEVAQSPRYKITEKSQAVAFWCDPISGHATLYWYRQILGQGPELLVQFQDESVVDDSQLPKDRFSAERLKGVDSTLKIQPAELGDSAMYLCASSPGTETYEQYFGPGTRLTVT.

V and J are TRBV5-8 and TRBJ2-7, with 7 bases identical to TRBD1. Trimming took 0 bases from V and 4 from J; bases not matched to a gene: 4. CDR3 size: 14 residues. Germline V gene sequence: CDR1 SGHTS, CDR2 YDEGEE. CDR3 sequence (DNA): TGTGCCAGCAGCTTGGGATCCAGGGGGTACGAGCAGTACTTC. Protein product: CASSLGSRGYEQYF.

This clonotype was observed a handful of times. The chain joins TRBV6-2 or TRBV6-3 to TRBJ2-1; 9 nucleotides agree with TRBD1. V dropped 2 bases and J dropped 9; count of bases not matched to a gene: 20. CDR3 length equals 19 residues. The germline V gene has CDR1 MNHEY and CDR2 SVGEGT. CDR3 amino acids: CASSYPPHIDRGLGGEQFF. The CDR3 DNA follows: TGTGCCAGCAGTTACCCTCCCCATATAGACAGGGGGTTAGGAGGTGAGCAGTTCTTC.

This clonotype was observed many times. The chain joins TRBV2 to TRBJ1-5; 8 nucleotides align to TRBD1. With 10 bases clipped from V and 4 bases from J, the junction kept 9 bases outside the gene matches. The CDR3 has 14 amino acids. Per germline, CDR1 SNHLY and CDR2 FYNNEI. The CDR3 region has the DNA TGTGCCACCATGATGACAGGGGAAAATCAGCCCCAGCATTTT. It is translated as CATMMTGENQPQHF.

On this clonotype itself: A much larger clone differs from this one at a single base, so this may be a read error. The chain combines TRBV29-1 with TRBJ1-5; tentatively, D is TRBD1 (5 bases). The length of the CDR3 is 14 residues. CDR1 is SQVTM, CDR2 ANQGSEA, per germline. The CDR3 DNA sequence: TGCAGCTATTCACTCGGGACGGGTAATCTGCCCCAGCATTTT. It yields the protein CSYSLGTGNLPQHF.